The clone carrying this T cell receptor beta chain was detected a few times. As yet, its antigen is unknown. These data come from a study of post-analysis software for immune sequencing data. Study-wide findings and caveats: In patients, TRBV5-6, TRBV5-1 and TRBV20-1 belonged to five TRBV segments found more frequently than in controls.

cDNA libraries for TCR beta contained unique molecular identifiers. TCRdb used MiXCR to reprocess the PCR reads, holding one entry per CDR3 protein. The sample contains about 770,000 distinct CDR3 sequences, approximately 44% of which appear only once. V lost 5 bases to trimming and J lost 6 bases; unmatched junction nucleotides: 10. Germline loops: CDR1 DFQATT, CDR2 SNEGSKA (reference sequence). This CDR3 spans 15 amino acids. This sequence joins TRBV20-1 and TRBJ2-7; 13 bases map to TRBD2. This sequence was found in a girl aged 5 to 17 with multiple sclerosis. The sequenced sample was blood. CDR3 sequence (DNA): TGCAGTGCTTCCTTTAGGACTAGCGGGAGAACCGAGCAGTACTTC. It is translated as CSASFRTSGRTEQYF.